This T cell receptor (beta chain) was identified during a study of early T cells in non-severe SARS-CoV-2 infection. Study information: Sequencing used unsorted whole-blood bulk RNA, so chains lack pairing. The study's findings and limits: There was a bias toward anti-spike CD8 responses in VDJdb matching, which missed private and CD4 specificities.

cDNA molecules, individually, were tagged with unique molecular identifiers. TCRdb re-derived calls from the 5' RACE reads in MiXCR, one entry per CDR3 protein. Among under 85,000 distinct CDR3 sequences listed, 14% were seen once. This clonotype was seen ten or more times. The antigen is undetermined. This CDR3 contains 15 residues. The V gene lost 3 bases and the J gene lost 1 base, with 12 bases spanning the gap. The germline V gene encodes CDR1 SGHNT and CDR2 YYREEE (reference sequence). The clonotype was recovered from an adult who was a healthcare worker with PCR-confirmed SARS-CoV-2 infection or an uninfected control (not recorded which). The chain links TRBV5-4 to TRBJ2-3; D might be TRBD1 or TRBD2, each matching 6 bases. Sequenced sample: whole blood. Here the CDR3 DNA reads TGTGCCAGCAGCTCCCGGGGGCCCCGCACAGATACGCAGTATTTT. It yields the protein CASSSRGPRTDTQYF.